Here is one TCR beta chain with its context. This clonotype has just a few counts. Its target antigen remains unknown. Base qualities are missing; no much larger clone stands one base away. This specimen belongs to a study of T cells in Graves' hyperthyroidism and ophthalmopathy (dated by TCRdb to the late 2010s). Regarding the complete study: Peripheral blood samples were taken at initial diagnosis, before any treatment was given. TCR V-J signatures able to tell the groups apart were searched for in a discovery cohort of 100 or so patients, of whom fewer than 45 had Graves' ophthalmopathy and 57 had stable Graves' hyperthyroidism. Following sampling, methimazole starting at 30 mg daily was given to hyperthyroidism patients, and high-dose intravenous methylprednisolone was given to ophthalmopathy patients. In addition, the study compared T-cell repertoires in thyroid tissue and in blood from about 6 Graves' hyperthyroidism patients. Prospective prediction of ophthalmopathy was tested in an independent validation cohort of 18 to 20 hyperthyroidism patients and 17 patients who later progressed to ophthalmopathy. The paper describes TCR Vbeta CDR3 sequencing of 140 or so peripheral blood samples, made up of fewer than 50 ophthalmopathy patients, approximately 76 hyperthyroidism patients and some 17 progressor patients. The 100 discovery patients were randomly split 7:3 into training and test sets.

CDR1 and CDR2, looked up from the germline V gene, are SGHDT and YYEEEE. The CDR3 sequence holds 17 residues, the cysteine and phenylalanine included. Only the CDR3 part of the read is kept: 51 bases, read in frame from the first base. V and J are trimmed by 2 bases and 1 base, and the gene matches miss 11 bases of the junction. In the ophthalmopathy patients, disease was moderately to severely active, with a Clinical Activity Score of 3 or more, a NOSPECS grade of 4 or more, and a duration of less than 3 months. The study excluded patients with uncontrolled infections, other autoimmune diseases, pregnancy or lactation. Diagnoses were based on clinical symptoms, serum thyroxine and TRAb, thyroid ultrasound and orbital computed tomography. PBMCs were separated from 8 to 10 ml of fresh peripheral blood using Ficoll-Paque density gradient centrifugation. Total RNA was extracted with Trizol reagent, and quality was checked on an Agilent 2100 Bioanalyzer.

The TCR beta CDR3 regions were amplified from RNA transcripts. For the first round of RT-PCR on the TCR CDR3, the HTBI primer set was used together with the Qiagen OneStep RT-PCR kit. Libraries were constructed in a second round of multiplex PCR, after which size selection and purification were performed. Sequencing of the libraries was done on an Illumina HiSeq2000 using paired-end 100 bp reads. The authors' pipeline ran thus. SOAPnuke was used to process the raw data, with reads discarded if the reads contained adapters or uncalled bases, had a mean Phred below 15, or lacked an exact constant-primer or identifier match. COPE v1.2.5 was used to merge high-quality paired reads, and clonotypes were defined as unique nucleotide sequences. Clonotypes were aligned to IMGT TRBV, TRBD and TRBJ reference segments using MiTCR v1.1. Only V-J combinations with frequency above 0.0001, covering about 99% of repertoires, were analysed. A TCS score was defined as the ratio between F50 (clonal expansion) and ExV (chaos), using BLOSUM62-based TCRdist between CDR3 peptides within each V-J. Welch's t-statistics and random forest reduced just over 500 V-J features to 10 to 15, which were used in a naive Bayes classifier (R e1071). The public reads were reprocessed in TCRdb via fastp at Q25 and MiXCR, keeping in-frame beta chains. When rows share a CDR3 protein, they turn into one entry using the most common DNA and genes. The V and J calls and clone size come from TCRdb's table, not from the authors' own analysis. This sample is represented by 450,000 to 650,000 distinct CDR3 sequences; 12% to 15% of them were singletons. Roughly 7.7% of the sample is taken by the ten largest.

The investigation overall reported the following: In cross-validation, a model built on a 13 V-J signature told ophthalmopathy apart from stable hyperthyroidism with 85% to 90% sensitivity and about 81% specificity, and in testing the same model reached 80%/75%. Sample size was not statistically predetermined, and investigators were not blinded to group allocation. Most expanded thyroid clonotypes (frequency above 0.001) were also found in blood, which suggests that blood repertoires may mirror thyroid immune responses. In validation, the model predicted progression to ophthalmopathy with 65% to 71% sensitivity and approximately 72% specificity, a median of approximately 6.7 months before onset.

This receptor chain uses TRBV5-6 and TRBJ2-7, and TRBD1 aligns with 8 junction nucleotides. The material sequenced was blood. This TCR was recovered from a woman aged 18-29 years with Graves' ophthalmopathy. The DNA sequence reads TGTGCCAGCAGCTTACTCCTGGACAGGGACGTTTCCTACGAGCAGTACTTC. It specifies CASSLLLDRDVSYEQYF.